A selection of T cell receptor beta chains follows, all from one sample in a study of STAT5B mutations in CD4+ large granular lymphocyte leukemia. Profiling relied on immunoSEQ multiplex PCR, and the TCRdb table lists in-frame clones only, not all of them. The table has about 37,000 clones, 65% to 70% seen once; the top ten hold around 1.7%. Sequenced: CD4+ T cells from blood buffy coats. These TCRs come from a human donor in good health. Each CDR3 is given with its conserved first and last residue. The D gene is left open where the match is weak. Expanded clones are given a class, and other clones once, few, many or no size at all.

d_gene,j_gene,v_gene,abundance,CDR3aa,CDR3nt
.,TRBJ2-7,TRBV4-3,once,CASSRHLQGQGPYEQYF,TGCGCCAGCAGCCGCCACCTACAGGGACAAGGCCCCTACGAGCAGTACTTC
.,TRBJ2-4,TRBV6-6,few,CASRENIQYF,TGTGCCAGCCGAGAAAACATTCAGTACTTC
.,TRBJ2-2,TRBV27,.,CASSLANTGELFF,TGTGCCAGCAGTCTCGCGAACACCGGGGAGCTGTTTTTT
TRBD1,TRBJ2-1,TRBV19,.,CASNHRGADNEQFF,TGTGCCAGCAACCACAGGGGCGCGGACAATGAGCAGTTCTTC
.,TRBJ2-5,TRBV5-1,.,CASRTDNGETQYF,TGCGCCAGCCGGACGGATAATGGGGAGACCCAGTACTTC
TRBD1,TRBJ1-2,TRBV19,.,CASSMGQGVLGYGYTF,TGTGCCAGTAGTATGGGGCAGGGGGTGTTGGGCTATGGCTACACCTTC
.,TRBJ2-2,TRBV27,.,CASSFYREPTGELFF,TGTGCCAGCAGTTTTTACAGGGAACCCACCGGGGAGCTGTTTTTT
.,TRBJ2-7,TRBV5-4,.,CASSLGPSSYEQYF,TGTGCCAGCAGCTTGGGACCAAGCTCCTACGAGCAGTACTTC
.,TRBJ2-7,TRBV2,.,CASSRQNYEQYF,TGTGCCAGCAGTCGACAGAACTACGAGCAGTACTTC
.,TRBJ2-5,TRBV6-1,.,CASNLNVFRGWYF,TGTGCCAGCAACCTGAACGTGTTCCGGGGTTGGTACTTC
.,TRBJ2-3,TRBV18,.,CASSPGLDTQYF,TGTGCCAGCTCACCGGGATTAGATACGCAGTATTTT
.,TRBJ1-1,TRBV7-2,.,CASSSQGNTEAFF,TGTGCCAGCAGTTCTCAGGGGAACACTGAAGCTTTCTTT